This is a list of T cell receptor beta chains from one sample in a study of T-cell reconstitution after alpha-beta-depleted transplantation in children. TCRdb called the PCR reads again in MiXCR, with one record for every CDR3 protein. The sample carries roughly 610,000 distinct CDR3 sequences, about 10% recorded once. The material was PBMCs from the stem cell graft donor, obtained from the stem cell graft. These TCRs come from a human donor who donated a stem cell graft to a child with acute myeloid leukemia. Each CDR3 is given without its conserved first and last residue.

TRBJ2-2 TRBV5-1 ASSLVSPGLGSGELF
TRBJ2-1 TRBV5-1 ASRNQGGGYNEQF
TRBJ2-5 TRBV27 ASSLGGVGTETQY
TRBJ2-7 TRBV9 ASSPLGGSSISYEQY
TRBJ2-3 TRBV30 AWSEARDTQY
TRBJ1-1 TRBV7-8 ASSLRAGTGFFEAF
TRBJ2-5 TRBV11-2 ASSYTETQY
TRBJ2-7 TRBV6-5 ASSYTGQFDEQY
TRBJ1-1 TRBV9 ASSRRLTNTEAF
TRBJ1-1 TRBV27 ASSPWTEGRGAEAF
TRBJ2-1 TRBV4-3 ASSQEGLAGGNNEQF
TRBJ1-1 TRBV28 ASSLGTGQGATIAEAF
TRBJ2-2 TRBV6-6 ASSFGNTGELF
TRBJ1-4 TRBV5-6 ASSRVSGGEKLF
TRBJ2-2 TRBV11-2 ASSRRTSTNTGELF
TRBJ2-5 TRBV25-1 ASSERGRETQY
TRBJ2-2 TRBV5-4 ASSMTSGRTTGELF
TRBJ2-3 TRBV4-3 ASSQDSTRGDTQY
TRBJ2-3 TRBV25-1 ASGQGGTDTQY
TRBJ2-1 TRBV13 ASSKARYEQF
TRBJ2-1 TRBV7-2 ASSRGGGSSYNEQF
TRBJ2-4 TRBV7-9 ASSLGASLSIQY
TRBJ2-1 TRBV20-1 SARATGTSDTQF
TRBJ2-7 TRBV29-1 SVLAGGGDEQY
TRBJ1-5 TRBV29-1 SVGPSKNQPQH
TRBJ2-7 TRBV5-1 ASSLKGSEQY
TRBJ2-7 TRBV6-1 ASRIGLAGGEQY
TRBJ1-1 TRBV7-3 ASSLGGQGPEAF
TRBJ2-1 TRBV7-9 ASSSKVSSNNEQF
TRBJ2-7 TRBV20-1 SARDPGTSGRNYEQY
TRBJ2-4 TRBV6-1 ASSGDRGGERNIQY
TRBJ2-7 TRBV20-1 SARFRTSGDLSYEQY
TRBJ2-7 TRBV11-2 ASSLVFRNLGVDEQY
TRBJ2-3 TRBV29-1 SVVGQGADTQY
TRBJ2-3 TRBV11-2 ASREGTRAADTQY
TRBJ2-3 TRBV20-1 SAGSSSGSTDTQY
TRBJ2-1 TRBV5-1 ASSLWGNEQF
TRBJ2-5 TRBV9 ASSFRTGTGMLETQY
TRBJ2-4 TRBV12-3/TRBV12-4 ASNAGQGINIQY
TRBJ1-4 TRBV5-6 ASSFGAPTNEKLF
TRBJ1-6 TRBV28 ASSSVNSPLH
TRBJ2-3 TRBV29-1 SVEAGTTDTQY
TRBJ2-1 TRBV7-2 ASSLTSGLTNEQF